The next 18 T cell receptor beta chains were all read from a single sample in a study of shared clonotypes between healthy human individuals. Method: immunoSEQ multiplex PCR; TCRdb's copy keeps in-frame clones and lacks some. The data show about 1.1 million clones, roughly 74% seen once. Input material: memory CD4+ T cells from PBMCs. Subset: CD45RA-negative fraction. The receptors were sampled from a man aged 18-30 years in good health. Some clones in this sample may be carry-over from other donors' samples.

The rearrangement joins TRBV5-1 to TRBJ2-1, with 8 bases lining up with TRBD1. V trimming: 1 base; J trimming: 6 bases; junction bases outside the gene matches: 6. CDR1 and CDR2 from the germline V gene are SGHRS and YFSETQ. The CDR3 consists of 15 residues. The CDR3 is CASSLLPGQVNEQFF. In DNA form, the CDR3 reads TGCGCCAGCAGCTTGCTCCCGGGACAGGTCAATGAGCAGTTCTTC.

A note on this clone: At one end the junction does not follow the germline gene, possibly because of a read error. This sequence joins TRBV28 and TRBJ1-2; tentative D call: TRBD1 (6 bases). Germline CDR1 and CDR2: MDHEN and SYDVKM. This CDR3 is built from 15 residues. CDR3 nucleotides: TGTGCCAGCAGTGTATGGACAGACTCTAACTATGGCTACACCTTC. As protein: CASSVWTDSNYGYTF.

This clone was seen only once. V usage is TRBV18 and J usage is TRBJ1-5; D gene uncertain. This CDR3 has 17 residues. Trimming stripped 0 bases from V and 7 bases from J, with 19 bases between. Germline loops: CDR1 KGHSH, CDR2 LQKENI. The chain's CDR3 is CASSPPELGGKRQPQHF. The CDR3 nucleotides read TGTGCCAGCTCACCACCGGAGCTAGGCGGGAAGAGGCAGCCCCAGCATTTT. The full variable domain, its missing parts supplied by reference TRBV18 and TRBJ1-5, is NAGVMQNPRHLVRRRGQEARLRCSPMKGHSHVYWYRQLPEEGLKFMVYLQKENIIDESGMPKERFSAEFPKEGPSILRIQQVVRGDSAAYFCASSPPELGGKRQPQHFGDGTRLSIL.

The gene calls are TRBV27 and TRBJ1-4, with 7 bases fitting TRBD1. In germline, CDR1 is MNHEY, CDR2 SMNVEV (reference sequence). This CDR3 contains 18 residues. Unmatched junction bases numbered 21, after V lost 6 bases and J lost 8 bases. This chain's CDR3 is CASRPTPGQNFLFEKLFF. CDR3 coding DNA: TGTGCCAGCAGACCCACTCCGGGACAGAATTTCTTGTTCGAAAAACTGTTTTTT.

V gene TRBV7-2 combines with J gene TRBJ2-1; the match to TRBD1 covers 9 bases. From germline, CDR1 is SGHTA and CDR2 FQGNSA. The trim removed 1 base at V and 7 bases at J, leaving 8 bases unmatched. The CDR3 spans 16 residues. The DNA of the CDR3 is TGTGCCAGCAGCTTAGATATAGGGACAGGGACAAATGAGCAGTTCTTC. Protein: CASSLDIGTGTNEQFF.

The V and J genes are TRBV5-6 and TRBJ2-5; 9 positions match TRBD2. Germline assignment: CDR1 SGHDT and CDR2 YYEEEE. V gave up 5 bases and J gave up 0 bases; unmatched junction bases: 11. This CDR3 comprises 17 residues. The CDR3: CASSRTSVMRYQETQYF. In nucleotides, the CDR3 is TGTGCCAGCAGTCGGACTAGCGTCATGAGGTACCAAGAGACCCAGTACTTC.

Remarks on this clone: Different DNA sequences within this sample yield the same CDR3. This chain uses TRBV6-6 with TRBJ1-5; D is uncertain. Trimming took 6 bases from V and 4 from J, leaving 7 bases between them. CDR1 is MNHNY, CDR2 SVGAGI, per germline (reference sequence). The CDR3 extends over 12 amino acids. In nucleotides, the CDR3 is TGTGCCAGCAGCGACCCTAATCAGCCCCAGCATTTT. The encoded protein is CASSDPNQPQHF.

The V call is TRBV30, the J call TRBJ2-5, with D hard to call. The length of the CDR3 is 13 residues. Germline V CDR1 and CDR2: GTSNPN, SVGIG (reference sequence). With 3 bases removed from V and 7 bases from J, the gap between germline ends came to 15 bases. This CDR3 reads CAWSGTPKGTQYF. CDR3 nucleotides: TGTGCCTGGAGCGGAACTCCCAAAGGGACCCAGTACTTC.

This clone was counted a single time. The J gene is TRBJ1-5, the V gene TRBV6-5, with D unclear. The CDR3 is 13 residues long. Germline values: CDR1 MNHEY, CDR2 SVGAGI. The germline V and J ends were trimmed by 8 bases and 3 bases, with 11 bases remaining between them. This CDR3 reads CASSVAHNQPQHF. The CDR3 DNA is TGTGCCAGCTCGGTCGCTCACAATCAGCCCCAGCATTTT.

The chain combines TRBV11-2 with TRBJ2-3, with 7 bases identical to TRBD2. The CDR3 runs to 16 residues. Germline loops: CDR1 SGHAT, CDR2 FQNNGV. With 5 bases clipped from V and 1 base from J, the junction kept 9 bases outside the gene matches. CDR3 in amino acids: CASSRGGAGGTDTQYF. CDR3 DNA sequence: TGTGCCAGCAGCCGCGGAGGGGCGGGAGGCACAGATACGCAGTATTTT.

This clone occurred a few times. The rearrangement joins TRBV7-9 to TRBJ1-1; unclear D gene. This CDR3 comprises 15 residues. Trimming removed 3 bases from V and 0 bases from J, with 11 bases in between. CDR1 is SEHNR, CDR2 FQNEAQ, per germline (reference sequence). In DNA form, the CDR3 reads TGTGCCAGCAGCTTTGAGATGACCATGAACACTGAAGCTTTCTTT. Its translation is CASSFEMTMNTEAFF.

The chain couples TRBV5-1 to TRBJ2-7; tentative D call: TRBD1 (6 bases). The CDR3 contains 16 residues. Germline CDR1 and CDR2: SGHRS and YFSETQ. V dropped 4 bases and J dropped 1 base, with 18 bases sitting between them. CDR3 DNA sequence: TGCGCCAGCAGCCCGGGACATCGGACGGAGTCCTACGAGCAGTACTTC. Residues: CASSPGHRTESYEQYF.

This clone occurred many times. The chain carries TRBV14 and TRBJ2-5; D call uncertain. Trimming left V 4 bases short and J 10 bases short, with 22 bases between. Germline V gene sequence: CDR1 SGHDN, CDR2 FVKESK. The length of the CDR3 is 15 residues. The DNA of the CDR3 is TGTGCCAGCAGCCCTTGGATCGACGGACCAAGAGGCCAGTACTTC. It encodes CASSPWIDGPRGQYF. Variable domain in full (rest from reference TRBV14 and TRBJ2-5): EAGVTQFPSHSVIEKGQTVTLRCDPISGHDNLYWYRRVMGKEIKFLLHFVKESKQDESGMPNNRFLAERTGGTYSTLKVQPAELEDSGVYFCASSPWIDGPRGQYFGPGTRLLVL.

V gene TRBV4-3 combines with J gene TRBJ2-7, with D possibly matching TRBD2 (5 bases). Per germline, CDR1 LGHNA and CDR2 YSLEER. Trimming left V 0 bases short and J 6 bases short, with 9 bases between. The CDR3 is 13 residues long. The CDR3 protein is CASSQEASGEQYF. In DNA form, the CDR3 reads TGCGCCAGCAGCCAAGAAGCCAGCGGCGAGCAGTACTTC.

CDR3 residues: CASSPSPGQPYEQYF. In DNA, the CDR3 is TGTGCCAGCAGCCCATCGCCGGGACAGCCCTACGAGCAGTACTTC. V is TRBV6-5 and J is TRBJ2-7; 7 bases fit TRBD1. CDR3 size: 15 residues. V lost 6 bases to trimming and J lost 2 bases; unmatched junction nucleotides: 10. In germline, CDR1 is MNHEY, CDR2 SVGAGI.

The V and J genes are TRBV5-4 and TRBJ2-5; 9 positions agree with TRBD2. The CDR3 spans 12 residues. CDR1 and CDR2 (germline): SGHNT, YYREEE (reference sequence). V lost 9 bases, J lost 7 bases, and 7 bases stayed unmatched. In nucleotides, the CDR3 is TGTGCCACCGGGACTAGCCGGGGGACCCAGTACTTC. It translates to CATGTSRGTQYF.

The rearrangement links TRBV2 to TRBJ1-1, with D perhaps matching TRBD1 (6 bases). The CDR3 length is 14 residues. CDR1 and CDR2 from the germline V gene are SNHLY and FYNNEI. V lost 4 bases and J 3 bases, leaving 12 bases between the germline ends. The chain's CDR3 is CASSARGGDTEAFF. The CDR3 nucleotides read TGTGCCAGCAGTGCCAGGGGTGGGGACACTGAAGCTTTCTTT. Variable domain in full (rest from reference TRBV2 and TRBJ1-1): EPEVTQTPSHQVTQMGQEVILRCVPISNHLYFYWYRQILGQKVEFLVSFYNNEISEKSEIFDDQFSVERPDGSNFTLKIRSTKLEDSAMYFCASSARGGDTEAFFGQGTRLTVV.

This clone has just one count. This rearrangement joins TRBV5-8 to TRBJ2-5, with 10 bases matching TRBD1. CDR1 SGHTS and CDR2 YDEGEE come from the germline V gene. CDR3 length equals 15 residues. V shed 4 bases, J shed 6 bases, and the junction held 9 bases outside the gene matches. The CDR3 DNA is TGTGCCAGCAGCCCGAACGGGGGACAGGGGAAGACCCAGTACTTC. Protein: CASSPNGGQGKTQYF.